A single T cell receptor beta chain is shown here with its context. The antigen is undetermined. This entry comes from a study of radiotherapy plus CTLA-4 blockade in lung cancer. On the study more broadly: Objective responses arose in 15% to 20% of patients, and 31% experienced disease control.

The data were produced by immunoSEQ multiplex PCR, yet TCRdb's version contains in-frame clones alone and is incomplete. Found here are around 41,000 clones, roughly 64% of them singletons; the top ten hold more than 20%. Study findings and constraints: Early clone dynamics of blood T cells, plus interferon-beta, reportedly predicted response best. An expansion of tumor-derived TCR clones occurred in blood after radiotherapy plus ipilimumab.

J lost 2 bases, V lost 0 bases, and 2 bases had no gene match. Germline V lookup: CDR1 SGHNT, CDR2 YYREEE (reference sequence). CDR3 length: 16 amino acids. This sequence joins TRBV5-4 and TRBJ2-1; 10 bases fit TRBD2. The origin of this receptor is a human donor with non-small cell lung cancer who had a partial response to radiotherapy plus ipilimumab. The sequenced sample was peripheral blood, obtained from a patient treated with radiotherapy plus ipilimumab. The CDR3 spells CASSLAGTSAYNEQFF. The CDR3 nucleotides read TGTGCCAGCAGCTTGGCGGGGACTAGCGCCTACAATGAGCAGTTCTTC.